These 3 T cell receptor beta chains were sequenced from one sample in a study of blood T cell repertoires in COVID-19. Assay: immunoSEQ multiplex PCR; the TCRdb copy retains only in-frame clones and omits some. The sample includes 430,000 or so clones, over 75% seen only once; the top ten take approximately 1.8%. Material: PBMCs or T cells enriched from blood (not recorded which). The receptor source for this set is a woman between 40 and 50 years old who had recovered from COVID-19.

The chain is built from TRBV21-1 and TRBJ2-3; the table's D call, TRBD1, was not checked against the DNA. TRBV21-1 constitutes a pseudogene. The CDR3 has 15 residues. The CDR3 region has the DNA TGTGCCAGCAGCAGGACAGGCCCAAGCACAGATACGCAGTATTTT. Protein sequence: CASSRTGPSTDTQYF.

The chain uses TRBV3-1 (or the pseudogene TRBV3-2) and TRBJ1-4; 10 nucleotides align to TRBD1. CDR3 length: 17 amino acids. The ends lost 0 bases at V and 7 bases at J; junction bases unmatched: 8. Germline V CDR1 and CDR2: LGHDT, YNNKEL (reference sequence). CDR3 in amino acids: CASSQEGYGTGVEKLFF. The DNA for the CDR3 is TGTGCCAGCAGCCAAGAGGGCTACGGGACAGGGGTTGAAAAACTGTTTTTT.

The rearrangement uses TRBV6-2 or TRBV6-3 and TRBJ2-1; 9 bases match TRBD2. Germline V gene data show CDR1 as MNHEY and CDR2 as SVGEGT. V trimming: 2 bases; J trimming: 5 bases; junction bases outside the gene matches: 10. This CDR3 has 17 residues. The CDR3 bases are TGTGCCAGCAGTTACAGGGGACTAGCTTTCCCCGACAATGAGCAGTTCTTC. Residues: CASSYRGLAFPDNEQFF.